Listed here are 2 T cell receptor beta chains from one sample, sequenced in a study of control samples from healthy donors and cancer patients. Assay: immunoSEQ multiplex PCR; the TCRdb copy retains only in-frame clones and omits some. This sample has around 200,000 clones, with approximately 92% found just once. Input material: blood. These receptors were collected from a man younger than 35 in good health.

The chain links TRBV2 to TRBJ2-7; 7 positions match TRBD1. V lost 7 bases to trimming and J lost 5 bases; unmatched junction nucleotides: 11. CDR1 is SNHLY and CDR2 is FYNNEI in the germline V gene. The CDR3 covers 14 residues. The CDR3, as DNA: TGTGCCAGCAAGGTTTCACAGGGGACCCACGAGCAGTACTTC. Translation: CASKVSQGTHEQYF. Variable domain in full (rest from reference TRBV2 and TRBJ2-7): EPEVTQTPSHQVTQMGQEVILRCVPISNHLYFYWYRQILGQKVEFLVSFYNNEISEKSEIFDDQFSVERPDGSNFTLKIRSTKLEDSAMYFCASKVSQGTHEQYFGPGTRLTVT.

To note about this clone: The sample has other DNA sequences that encode this CDR3 too. J is TRBJ1-2 and V is TRBV5-8; 7 nucleotides agree with TRBD1. Looked up from germline, CDR1 is SGHTS and CDR2 is YDEGEE. CDR3 length: 14 amino acids. Trimming took 4 bases from V and 5 from J; bases not matched to a gene: 8. CDR3: CASSRGQEGYGYTF. In nucleotides, the CDR3 is TGTGCCAGCAGCCGCGGACAGGAGGGTTATGGCTACACCTTC.